This T cell receptor beta chain is from a study of T cell repertoires in cytomegalovirus infection. TCRdb recomputed calls from the reads with MiXCR, one row per CDR3 protein. The data hold approximately 70,000 distinct CDR3 sequences, with 3.5% to 4% observed a single time. Study-level points and caveats: The response measured ex vivo was dominated by TCR beta clonotypes (HLA-C-restricted and CMV-specific). Cumulative frequency of public TCR beta families picked out carriers of CMV plus the relevant HLA.

Germline CDR1 is SGHVT and CDR2 is SQSDAQ. The CDR3 loop spans 15 amino acids. V gave up 4 bases and J gave up 2 bases, with 13 bases separating them. In this sample, this clonotype turned up a few times. The antigen is not known. Sample: PBMCs. The V and J genes are TRBV7-4 and TRBJ2-3, with no clear D. This receptor was identified in a human donor in good health (CMV status not recorded). Some clones in this sample may be carry-over from other donors' samples. CDR3 loop: CASSSRVGITDTQYF. The CDR3 coding sequence is TGTGCCAGCAGCTCCAGAGTGGGGATCACAGATACGCAGTATTTT.